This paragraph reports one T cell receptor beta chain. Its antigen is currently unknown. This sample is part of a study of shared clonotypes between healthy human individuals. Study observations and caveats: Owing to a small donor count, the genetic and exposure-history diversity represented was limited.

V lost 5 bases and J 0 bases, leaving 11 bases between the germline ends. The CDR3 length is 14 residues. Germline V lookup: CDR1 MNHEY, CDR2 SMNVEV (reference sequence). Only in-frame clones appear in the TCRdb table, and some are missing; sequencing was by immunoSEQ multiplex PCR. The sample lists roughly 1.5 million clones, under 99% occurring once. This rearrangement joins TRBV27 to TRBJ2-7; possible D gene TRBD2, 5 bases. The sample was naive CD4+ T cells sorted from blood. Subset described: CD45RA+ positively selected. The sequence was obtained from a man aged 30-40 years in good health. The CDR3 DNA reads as TGTGCCAGCAGTCCCGTACGGGACTCCTACGAGCAGTACTTC. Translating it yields CASSPVRDSYEQYF.